Shown below are 23 T cell receptor beta chains from a single sample sequenced in a study of early T cells in non-severe SARS-CoV-2 infection. TCRdb re-called the 5' RACE reads through MiXCR, storing one row per CDR3 protein. The sample has approximately 73,000 distinct CDR3 sequences; around 11% are singletons. The sequenced sample consisted of whole blood. The origin of the receptors is an adult who was a healthcare worker with PCR-confirmed SARS-CoV-2 infection or an uninfected control (not recorded which).

The V and J genes are TRBV18 and TRBJ2-1; tentatively, D is TRBD1 (6 bases). Germline V CDR1 and CDR2: KGHSH, LQKENI. The ends were cut back, 4 bases at V and 6 bases at J, with 13 bases in the middle. The CDR3 is 14 amino acids. The CDR3 spells CASSLPGQVNEQFF. The CDR3 DNA reads as TGTGCCAGCTCACTCCCGGGACAAGTCAATGAGCAGTTCTTC.

This clonotype appeared a few times. V gene TRBV6-5 combines with J gene TRBJ2-5; D uncertain. CDR1 and CDR2 (germline): MNHEY, SVGAGI. The CDR3 covers 16 residues. V was shortened by 0 bases and J by 0 bases, with 11 bases between the two germline ends. The CDR3 nucleotides are TGTGCCAGCAGTTACTCGGGCCAAGAGTACCAAGAGACCCAGTACTTC. Protein product: CASSYSGQEYQETQYF.

The chain uses TRBV5-6 and TRBJ2-7, with unresolved D. The CDR3 is 15 amino acids. Germline assignment: CDR1 SGHDT and CDR2 YYEEEE. Trimming pared 0 bases from V and 4 bases from J, leaving 14 bases between. CDR3 DNA sequence: TGTGCCAGCAGCTTGGGGCAGCCCCCTTATTACGAGCAGTACTTC. Residues: CASSLGQPPYYEQYF.

The V gene is TRBV29-1, the J gene TRBJ1-1; D perhaps matches TRBD1 (6 bases). V was clipped by 7 bases and J by 1 base, with 10 bases between them. Looked up from germline, CDR1 is SQVTM and CDR2 is ANQGSEA. The CDR3 consists of 12 residues. The CDR3 sequence: CSGGHPNTEAFF. CDR3 sequence (DNA): TGCAGCGGGGGACACCCGAACACTGAAGCTTTCTTT.

This clonotype was observed a handful of times. The rearrangement links TRBV7-8 to TRBJ1-2, with 9 bases that match TRBD1. Germline V gene data show CDR1 as SGHVS and CDR2 as FQNEAQ. V shed 1 base and J 8 bases; nucleotides not matched to a gene: 5. The CDR3 has 14 residues. CDR3 sequence: CASSLGGQGAGYTF. The CDR3 nucleotides are TGTGCCAGCAGCTTAGGGGGACAGGGAGCGGGCTACACCTTC.

This clonotype was counted many times. This chain uses TRBV7-2 with TRBJ2-7, with D maybe TRBD1 (5 bases). Deletions cut 6 bases from V and 0 bases from J, with 12 bases between. Germline V gene lookup returns CDR1 SGHTA and CDR2 FQGNSA. This CDR3 spans 14 amino acids. Written as DNA, the CDR3 is TGTGCCAGCAGTTTTACAGGTAGCTCCTACGAGCAGTACTTC. Its protein is CASSFTGSSYEQYF. Drawing the rest from reference TRBV7-2 and TRBJ2-7, the complete variable domain is GAGVSQSPSNKVTEKGKDVELRCDPISGHTALYWYRQSLGQGLEFLIYFQGNSAPDKSGLPSDRFSAERTGGSVSTLTIQRTQQEDSAVYLCASSFTGSSYEQYFGPGTRLTVT.

With regard to this clonotype: Because the CDR3 is missing its conserved closing phenylalanine or tryptophan, this is likely a read error. V usage is TRBV11-2 and J usage is TRBJ2-3, with D hard to call. The CDR3 runs to 12 residues. The germline V gene has CDR1 SGHAT and CDR2 FQNNGV. The V gene lost 7 bases and the J gene lost 3 bases, with 8 bases spanning the gap. As DNA, the CDR3 is TGTGCCAGCACCCACGGGACAGATACGCAGTATATT. Its protein product is CASTHGTDTQYI.

This clonotype was seen only once. The V call is TRBV7-3, the J call TRBJ1-5; 8 bases fit TRBD1. V was clipped by 2 bases and J by 0 bases; unmatched bases: 15. Germline assignment: CDR1 SGHTA and CDR2 FQGTGA. CDR3 length: 20 amino acids. CDR3 sequence: CASSLGTQGDHQYSNQPQHF. As DNA, the CDR3 is TGTGCCAGCAGCTTAGGGACACAGGGGGACCACCAATATAGCAATCAGCCCCAGCATTTT.

In its sample, this clonotype was seen a few times. This sequence joins TRBV10-2 and TRBJ2-7; D gene unclear. The CDR3 consists of 15 residues. CDR1 WSHSY and CDR2 SAAADI come from the germline V gene. With 3 bases removed from V and 2 bases from J, the gap between germline ends came to 14 bases. CDR3 nucleotides: TGCGCCAGCAGTGACCGTCGATCGCCAACCTACGAGCAGTACTTC. Its protein product is CASSDRRSPTYEQYF.

With respect to this clonotype: A much larger clone lies one base from this, so it may be a read error. V gene TRBV7-9 combines with J gene TRBJ2-1, with 10 bases identical to TRBD1. Germline lookup yields CDR1 SEHNR and CDR2 FQNEAQ (reference sequence). The CDR3 is 15 residues long. The CDR3 reads CASSSGTGAYNEKFF. The CDR3 region has the DNA TGTGCCAGCAGCTCCGGGACAGGGGCCTACAATGAGAAGTTCTTC.

The chain recombines TRBV7-9 with TRBJ1-2, with TRBD1 as a possible D gene (5 bases). Germline V gene data show CDR1 as SEHNR and CDR2 as FQNEAQ (reference sequence). The V gene lost 4 bases and the J gene lost 6 bases, with 18 bases spanning the gap. The CDR3 consists of 15 residues. Written as DNA, the CDR3 is TGTGCCAGCAGCTCCCTCCCCGGGGGAGGGGATGGCTACACCTTC. Translating it yields CASSSLPGGGDGYTF.

The genes are TRBV27 and TRBJ1-1; no clear D. CDR1 and CDR2 from the germline V gene are MNHEY and SMNVEV (reference sequence). The V gene lost 4 bases and the J gene lost 6 bases, with 12 bases spanning the gap. The CDR3 loop spans 13 amino acids. The CDR3 coding sequence is TGTGCCAGCAGTTCCCCCCCGTTGCCTGAAGCTTTCTTT. Translation gives CASSSPPLPEAFF.

To note about this clonotype: Since a much larger clone is just one base distant, this may be a read error. This chain uses TRBV20-1 with TRBJ2-3; D might be TRBD1 (6 bases). V lost 5 bases and J lost 4, with 25 bases in between. Per germline, CDR1 DFQATT and CDR2 SNEGSKA (reference sequence). The length of the CDR3 is 17 residues. The CDR3 spells CSAVAPLGQSQADTQYF. DNA for the CDR3: TGCAGTGCTGTCGCCCCACTTGGACAGAGTCAAGCAGATACGCAGTATTTT.

This clonotype came up a few times. This rearrangement joins TRBV6-1 to TRBJ1-6; D uncertain. Trimming removed 4 bases from V and 7 bases from J, with 11 bases in between. Germline V CDR1 and CDR2: MNHNS, SASEGT. The CDR3 is 14 amino acids. This CDR3 is CASSAGQPNSPLHF. Here the CDR3 DNA reads TGTGCCAGCAGTGCCGGCCAGCCGAATTCACCCCTCCACTTT.

This clonotype was detected ten times or more. This chain uses TRBV6-2 or TRBV6-3 with TRBJ2-2, with D unresolved. CDR1 is MNHEY, CDR2 SVGEGT, per germline. The CDR3 has 13 amino acids. V lost 2 bases and J 5 bases, leaving 6 bases between the germline ends. CDR3 region: CASSYLRTGELFF. CDR3 DNA sequence: TGTGCCAGCAGTTACCTAAGGACCGGGGAGCTGTTTTTT.

In its sample, this clonotype was seen many times. The chain joins TRBV25-1 to TRBJ1-4; 10 nucleotides line up with TRBD1. V was clipped by 3 bases and J by 7 bases; unmatched bases: 5. The CDR3 contains 15 residues. Germline CDR1 MGHDK, CDR2 SYGVNS. The CDR3: CASSDTGTGAEKLFF. The CDR3, as DNA: TGTGCCAGCAGTGATACCGGGACAGGGGCTGAAAAACTGTTTTTT. The whole variable domain, remainder taken from reference TRBV25-1 and TRBJ1-4, is EADIYQTPRYLVIGTGKKITLECSQTMGHDKMYWYQQDPGMELHLIHYSYGVNSTEKGDLSSESTVSRIRTEHFPLTLESARPSHTSQYLCASSDTGTGAEKLFFGSGTQLSVL.

V and J are TRBV6-6 and TRBJ1-6, with D possibly being TRBD1 (5 bases). The V gene lost 6 bases and the J gene lost 1 base, with 7 bases spanning the gap. The CDR3 runs to 14 residues. Germline CDR1 is MNHNY and CDR2 is SVGAGI (reference sequence). CDR3 DNA sequence: TGTGCCAGCAGAGACAGATCCTATAATTCACCCCTCCACTTT. Its protein is CASRDRSYNSPLHF.

Only a few counts were recorded for this clonotype. The chain has TRBV5-4 and TRBJ2-2; 7 bases are shared with TRBD1. The V gene end was trimmed by 3 bases and the J gene end by 5 bases; junction bases not matched to a gene: 7. Germline-derived CDR1 and CDR2 are SGHNT and YYREEE (reference sequence). CDR3 length equals 15 residues. The CDR3 DNA follows: TGTGCCAGCAGCTCGGAGAGGGGGCCGACCGGGGAGCTGTTTTTT. Protein product: CASSSERGPTGELFF.

Of note for this clonotype: One end of the junction is discordant with germline, which a read error may explain. The chain uses TRBV5-6 and TRBJ2-7; tentatively, D is TRBD2 (5 bases). Germline V CDR1 and CDR2: SGHDT, YYEEEE. The CDR3 sequence is 14 residues long. In nucleotides, the CDR3 is TGTGCCAGTAGCTTGGAACCGGGAAGGAGCGAGCAGTACTTC. Its protein is CASSLEPGRSEQYF.

V is TRBV5-4 and J is TRBJ2-7, with 7 bases lining up with TRBD2. The CDR3 has 14 amino acids. The V gene end was trimmed by 4 bases and the J gene end by 3 bases; junction bases not matched to a gene: 7. Germline V gives CDR1 SGHNT, CDR2 YYREEE (reference sequence). CDR3 coding DNA: TGTGCCAGCAGCCAGGCGGGAGACCTCTACGAGCAGTACTTC. Protein sequence: CASSQAGDLYEQYF.

This clonotype was seen more than once but under ten times. The V and J genes are TRBV30 and TRBJ1-2; 11 bases are a match to TRBD1. The CDR3 is 14 amino acids. V was pared by 4 bases and J by 7 bases, with 8 bases of the junction left unmatched. Germline CDR1 and CDR2: GTSNPN and SVGIG (reference sequence). This CDR3 is CAWTDSDRGPGYTF. CDR3 DNA sequence: TGTGCCTGGACAGACTCGGACAGGGGGCCTGGCTACACCTTC.

This clonotype has a handful of counts. This sequence joins TRBV27 and TRBJ1-1; D gene unclear. Trimming removed 2 bases at V and 1 base at J, with 8 bases between. The CDR3 runs to 14 residues. Germline lookup yields CDR1 MNHEY and CDR2 SMNVEV (reference sequence). The CDR3 DNA follows: TGTGCCAGCAGTTTACGAACTTGGAACACTGAAGCTTTCTTT. This encodes CASSLRTWNTEAFF.

This sequence joins TRBV5-4 and TRBJ2-7; D is possibly TRBD1 or TRBD2 (5 bases each). The V gene lost 4 bases and the J gene lost 1 base, with 18 bases spanning the gap. The CDR3 totals 16 residues. Germline lookup yields CDR1 SGHNT and CDR2 YYREEE (reference sequence). CDR3 sequence: CASSPSARDGSYEQYF. The CDR3 DNA reads TGTGCCAGCAGCCCCTCCGCCCGGGACGGATCCTACGAGCAGTACTTC.